This T cell receptor (beta chain) was sequenced for a study of cytomegalovirus exposure and HLA in healthy donors (dated by TCRdb to 2017 to 2019). Notes on the research overall: According to an earlier analysis of a few hundred of the donors, some 180 million T cells yielded 117 million unique TCR beta sequences and 276 Gb of sequence data. Approximately 310 gigabases of sequencing data and some 85 million unique TCR sequences were included in an early release covering several hundred HLA-typed donors. The genetic ancestry cluster associated with self-reported Caucasian donors included 81% of the 398 genotyped donors. The study was designed to test whether signatures of past pathogen exposure could be identified by cataloging public T cell receptors. Using immunosequencing, the study profiled T cell repertoires from around 670 subjects and related those repertoires to cytomegalovirus serostatus. Along with the roughly 670-subject first cohort, a separate validation cohort of over a hundred different subjects was used. To predict cytomegalovirus infection status, the study brought together high-throughput TCR immunosequencing, statistical association of individual TCRs with disease status, and machine learning. To study patterns of TCR occurrence, a later analysis re-analyzed previously published TCR beta repertoires from around 660 donors and added high-resolution HLA genotyping. Rather than drawing on any new phenotypic data, the later analysis identified candidate immune exposures from TCR beta sequences and the way those sequences occurred across donors. In an earlier analysis of a few hundred of the donors, high-throughput TCR beta sequencing was used to judge whether each TCR beta V gene segment behaved as functional or pseudogenic. Alongside the repertoire data, information on donor age, sex, ethnicity and CMV serostatus was compiled. A later genetic analysis used genome-wide SNP genotypes for 398 of the 666 donors, treating that subset as a discovery cohort. Every repertoire in the discovery cohort had been generated on one and the same sequencing platform. Both class I and class II loci were covered by HLA typing, at four-digit resolution. The number of typed donors differed by locus: about 620-630 for A, B, C, DRB1 and DQB1; 522 for DQA1; 600 to 610 for DPA1; and roughly 490 for DPB1. Roughly 5 DR-DQ haplotypes were handled as single units for association and clustering because linkage in the cohort was strong. Among several hundred genotyped donors of the cohort, an average of roughly 230,000 unique TCR beta nucleotide sequences was sequenced per donor, of which 15% to 20% were non-productive.

Study-level results and caveats: In vitro tests confirmed that a few of the cytomegalovirus-associated TCR beta chains recognize cytomegalovirus antigens. Linkage disequilibrium might explain the correlated functional status among segregating V segments, but an unknown experimental factor could not be ruled out. The presence/absence analyses assumed that sequencing depth was roughly uniform across donors, and that assumption may not be true. HLA typing was unavailable for some donors at each locus, so association tests used only the typed subset. The authors suggested that the approach could potentially be extended to other disease states and immunological phenotypes. A further reported finding was that TCR beta sequences accurately predicted the HLA-A and HLA-B alleles for most subjects in the first cohort. A cluster of highly shared sequence variants was judged likely to be a technical artifact of the sequencing pipeline. Most TCR sequences were observed very rarely across donors, whereas some public TCRs were present in many individuals. According to a later analysis, TCR association rates differed among HLA loci, with DRB1 alleles showing the most associated TCRs and HLA-C alleles showing the fewest. A later analysis found that HLA-associated TCR beta chains were more clonally expanded and had lower generation probabilities than equally common non-associated chains. Assigning TCR associations to individual alleles was difficult when HLA alleles, especially DR and DQ, strongly co-occurred. Cytomegalovirus status was reported to be diagnosed by the classifier with high specificity and sensitivity in both the original and validation cohorts. An association between a missense DCLRE1C variant and V-gene and J-gene trimming of TCR beta chains was found in a later genetic analysis and replicated in an independent cohort. Some IMGT-functional V segments, including TRBV6-2 and TRBV6-3, could not be told apart with the 87-base-pair reads, so those segments were excluded. Specific HLA alleles were associated with 15,000 to 20,000 TCR beta sequences at a false discovery rate of 0.05 in a later analysis. A total of fewer than 200 TCR beta chains were listed by the study as associated with cytomegalovirus. Immune exposure information for the cohort was limited to CMV serostatus. This cohort had only TCR beta chains sequenced, and the lack of alpha or paired-chain data limited which features could be detected. Because counts were too low, some 17 rarely observed V segments, including chromosome 9 orphons, were excluded from the earlier analysis of 587 of the donors. According to a later genetic analysis, donors in an Asian-associated ancestry cluster had fewer N-insertions in productive TCRs than the approximately 690-donor mean. According to a later analysis, parvovirus B19, influenza, CMV and Epstein-Barr virus appeared linked to several top co-occurrence clusters. In an earlier analysis of several hundred of the donors, most TCR beta V segments were observed in productive rearrangements about 87% or about 30% of the time, broadly matching IMGT annotations. A later analysis found that most CMV-associated TCR beta chains appeared HLA-restricted, with HLA associations seemingly driven largely by CMV exposure.

In total, more than 500 healthy bone marrow donors made up the cohort. Cohort members were all nominally healthy when sampled, although unrecorded immune exposures were likely present. The donor was CMV seronegative and was included in the group of over 300 seronegative cohort members. Every donor gave a peripheral blood sample, and the peripheral blood mononuclear cells from that sample were used for TCR beta sequencing. Genomic DNA was extracted from the blood cell samples with the Qiagen DNeasy Blood Extraction Kit. In the case of this clone: Its specific antigen is unknown. An end of the junction does not agree with germline; a read error may underlie this.

CDR1 and CDR2, looked up from the germline V gene (reference sequence), are SSHAT and FNYEAQ. There are 13 amino acids in the CDR3, from cysteine to phenylalanine inclusive. The retained sequence is limited to the CDR3, 39 bases, with the frame set at the first base. The library was obtained by the immunoSEQ multiplex PCR assay. For the multiplex PCR, a mixture combining 60 forward primers for TCR Vbeta segments and 13 reverse primers for TCR Jbeta segments was used. Amplification of the CDR3 region of rearranged TCR beta genes was performed with a multiplex PCR assay on genomic DNA. The Illumina HiSeq System was used to sequence the amplified TCR beta libraries as 87-base-pair reads. The source study handled its data this way. In a later analysis, roughly 80 million unique TCR beta chains were counted across the roughly 610 repertoires, and roughly 11 million of these chains were shared by at least two donors. To remove PCR and sequencing errors, raw reads were error-corrected and collapsed into unique sequences using a nearest-neighbor algorithm that merged closely related sequences. Alignment of CDR3 sequences to IMGT reference sequences was used to assign V, D and J gene segments. Each retained sequence needed at least a six-nucleotide match to both a V gene segment and a J gene segment. A rearrangement was called productive if the CDR3 had no stop codons and remained in frame with V and J, and every other rearrangement was called non-productive. Following IMGT convention, CDR3 was defined as the stretch from the second conserved V-encoded cysteine up to the conserved J-encoded phenylalanine. In an earlier analysis of around 600 of the donors, sequences lacking an unambiguous match to a single V gene segment were excluded. In an earlier analysis of approximately 500 of the donors, a V segment was called functional when productive rearrangements were above 56.7%, and segregating when the standard deviation between donors exceeded 5%. A statistical classification framework was built to diagnose cytomegalovirus status from the catalog of TCR beta chain sequences. V and J gene assignment, in a later analysis, came from comparing TCR nucleotide sequences with IMGT/GENE-DB human TR gene sequences. Using the TCRdist pipeline, a later analysis assigned CDR3 sequences along with most-parsimonious VDJ recombination scenarios. In a later analysis, each TCR beta chain was defined by its CDR3 amino acid sequence together with its V-gene family, and reads without a unique V-gene family were excluded. In a later analysis, 500 to 650 highly shared, low-generation-probability nucleotide sequences were removed to address suspected cross-contamination and a sequencing artifact. In a later analysis, a clonal expansion index for each public chain was calculated from normalized within-repertoire ranks of inferred template counts. In a later analysis, generation probabilities were computed using a VDJ recombination model fitted to out-of-frame rearrangements, and the results were checked against IGoR. A later analysis scored TCR-TCR, TCR-HLA and TCR-CMV co-occurrence with hypergeometric tests, applying a repertoire-size bias correction to TCR pairs. In a later analysis, false discovery rates were estimated by permuting HLA or CMV assignments 20 times. A later analysis grouped co-occurring TCRs with DBSCAN, adding TCRdist sequence similarity when clustering within HLA-allele-positive subsets. Repertoires with fewer than 30,000 or more than 120,000 public chains, plus five repertoires with anomalous nucleotide sharing, were excluded from co-occurrence clustering. Here the immuneACCESS table is served through TCRdb, limited to in-frame sequences with V and J called. Missing clones are a known gap in these copies; in checked studies unresolved V genes cover under half, and the rest lacks a known reason. That table furnishes V, J and clone size, whereas the DNA furnished D and trimming. The sample table shows over 85,000 clones, and approximately 69% are seen once. About 1.2% of the sample comes from the top ten.

The V and J segments used are TRBV7-7 and TRBJ2-7, with 7 bases aligning to TRBD1. The material sequenced was PBMCs. This sequence originates from a female donor in good health and CMV-seronegative. CDR3 loop: CASSRQGSYEQYF. The DNA reads TGTGCTAGCAGCCGACAGGGTTCCTACGAGCAGTACTTC.